The source of this TCR beta chain is a study of cytomegalovirus exposure and HLA in healthy donors. Study-level information: Unique TCR beta sequences numbering 117 million came from around 180 million T cells in an earlier analysis. Findings of the study overall: In a later analysis, DRB1 alleles had the most associated TCRs; HLA-C alleles the fewest. What a later analysis reportedly showed was that an Asian-associated ancestry cluster had fewer N-insertions than the roughly 670-donor mean.

The CDR3 is 14 amino acids. Germline V gene data show CDR1 as WNHNN and CDR2 as SYGVQD (reference sequence). Trimming took off 7 bases at V and 4 bases at J, with 17 bases between the two ends. The PCR made use of 60 Vbeta and 13 Jbeta primers. Assay: immunoSEQ multiplex PCR; the TCRdb copy retains only in-frame clones and omits some. The sample lists around 190,000 clones; almost 85% were seen once. Notes on this clone: Its matching antigen is unknown.

The chain employs TRBV10-1 and TRBJ2-7; a weak D match, TRBD1 (6 bases). What was sequenced was PBMCs. The sequence was obtained from a woman aged 45-65 years in good health and CMV-seronegative. Here the CDR3 DNA reads TGCGCCAGCACCACACCGGGACACAGTTACGAGCAGTACTTC. This encodes CASTTPGHSYEQYF.